These 25 T cell receptor beta chains share one sample of origin, sequenced in a study of blood T cells in healthy people across ages. The authors ran a second PCR of about 7 to 12 cycles using a sample-barcoded 5' primer and a J-beta primer mix. TCRdb redid the calling of the 5' RACE reads with MiXCR, one entry per CDR3 protein. The sample gives about 830,000 distinct CDR3 sequences, more than 45% of which show up once; about 20% is in the top ten. Sequences were obtained from blood. Receptors were obtained from a man under 40 in good health.

V and J are TRBV3-1 and TRBJ1-4, with TRBD1 matching 7 bases. This CDR3 spans 15 amino acids. V trimming: 4 bases; J trimming: 8 bases; junction bases outside the gene matches: 10. Germline loops: CDR1 LGHDT, CDR2 YNNKEL (reference sequence). In DNA form, the CDR3 reads TGTGCCAGCAGCCGACCGGGACAGTCCTTCGAAAAACTGTTTTTT. Translating gives CASSRPGQSFEKLFF.

The V call is TRBV28, the J call TRBJ2-7, with 7 bases fitting TRBD1. Germline CDR1 reads MDHEN; CDR2 reads SYDVKM. This CDR3 comprises 16 residues. Trimming cost V 7 bases and J 2 bases; bases outside gene matches: 14. In nucleotides, the CDR3 is TGTGCCAGCAAGACGACAAACCGGGACAGCCCCTACGAGCAGTACTTC. It yields the protein CASKTTNRDSPYEQYF.

A few counts support this clonotype. The gene calls are TRBV29-1 and TRBJ1-2; D possibly corresponds to TRBD1 (6 bases). The CDR3 loop spans 12 amino acids. The V gene lost 7 bases and the J gene lost 4 bases, with 13 bases spanning the gap. CDR1 SQVTM and CDR2 ANQGSEA come from the germline V gene. The CDR3 bases are TGCAGCGCTAAAGGGGGGGGCTATGGCTACACCTTC. Its translation is CSAKGGGYGYTF.

This clonotype showed up just a few times. J is TRBJ1-2 and V is TRBV5-1, with 8 nucleotides matching TRBD1. The CDR3 has 14 amino acids. Germline values: CDR1 SGHRS, CDR2 YFSETQ. Trimming took 2 bases from V and 5 from J; bases not matched to a gene: 5. CDR3 DNA sequence: TGCGCCAGCAGCTTACAGACAGGGGCTTATGGCTACACCTTC. It is translated as CASSLQTGAYGYTF. The entire variable domain, with the rest obtained from reference TRBV5-1 and TRBJ1-2, is as follows: KAGVTQTPRYLIKTRGQQVTLSCSPISGHRSVSWYQQTPGQGLQFLFEYFSETQRNKGNFPGRFSGRQFSNSRSEMNVSTLELGDSALYLCASSLQTGAYGYTFGSGTRLTVV.

This clonotype was seen only a few times. The chain has TRBV29-1 and TRBJ2-5; the D gene is possibly TRBD1 (8 bases). The V gene lost 3 bases and the J gene lost 2 bases, with 19 bases spanning the gap. The CDR3 consists of 16 residues. From germline, CDR1 is SQVTM and CDR2 ANQGSEA. This CDR3 is CSVDPWGGQDQETQYF. Written as DNA, the CDR3 is TGCAGCGTTGACCCTTGGGGGGGACAGGATCAAGAGACCCAGTACTTC. Supplemented by reference TRBV29-1 and TRBJ2-5, the full variable domain reads SAVISQKPSRDICQRGTSLTIQCQVDSQVTMMFWYRQQPGQSLTLIATANQGSEATYESGFVIDKFPISRPNLTFSTLTVSNMSPEDSSIYLCSVDPWGGQDQETQYFGPGTRLLVL.

This chain links TRBV11-1 with TRBJ2-7; D unresolved. Deletions cut 6 bases from V and 2 bases from J, with 8 bases between. Germline V gene data show CDR1 as SGHAT and CDR2 as FQDESV (reference sequence). The CDR3 runs to 12 residues. CDR3 sequence reads: CASRDDTYEQYF. The CDR3 DNA reads as TGTGCCAGCAGGGATGACACCTACGAGCAGTACTTC.

In its sample, this clonotype was seen a few times. J is TRBJ2-7 and V is TRBV20-1; 11 nucleotides match TRBD1. Trimming removed 3 bases from V and 2 bases from J; junction bases left unmatched: 3. The CDR3 loop spans 14 amino acids. The germline CDR1 and CDR2 sequences are DFQATT and SNEGSKA (reference sequence). In DNA, the CDR3 is TGCAGTGCTAGGGGGGACAGGGGGACCTACGAGCAGTACTTC. It translates to CSARGDRGTYEQYF.

The rearrangement links TRBV6-6 to TRBJ1-2, with a possible D match to TRBD1 (5 bases). V lost 7 bases and J 3 bases, leaving 12 bases between the germline ends. The CDR3 totals 13 residues. Germline CDR1 is MNHNY and CDR2 is SVGAGI (reference sequence). Written as DNA, the CDR3 is TGTGCCAGCACCGTATGGGGGGACTATGGCTACACCTTC. Translating gives CASTVWGDYGYTF.

The J gene is TRBJ1-2, the V gene TRBV4-1, with D unresolved. The CDR3 consists of 15 residues. Germline V gene data show CDR1 as MGHRA and CDR2 as YSYEKL. V was trimmed by 0 bases and J by 8 bases, leaving 16 bases between them. The CDR3 here is CASSQDPARERGYTF. In DNA form, the CDR3 reads TGCGCCAGCAGCCAAGATCCGGCCCGCGAGAGAGGCTACACCTTC.

There are a few counts of this clonotype. This chain uses TRBV20-1 with TRBJ1-2; D is perhaps TRBD1 (5 bases). V lost 1 base to trimming and J lost 8 bases, with 17 bases between them. The CDR3 totals 14 residues. Germline V gene sequence: CDR1 DFQATT, CDR2 SNEGSKA (reference sequence). CDR3 region: CSARAPGTAAGYTF. The CDR3, as DNA: TGCAGTGCTAGAGCCCCCGGGACGGCAGCCGGCTACACCTTC.

This sequence joins TRBV24-1 and TRBJ2-3; 8 bases map to TRBD2. CDR3 length equals 19 residues. The J segment lost 4 bases and the V segment lost 0 bases, leaving 14 bases of the junction unmatched. Germline assignment: CDR1 KGHDR and CDR2 SFDVKD. CDR3 sequence reads: CATSDLQRTWTSFSDTQYF. CDR3 nucleotide sequence: TGTGCCACCAGTGATTTGCAGCGCACTTGGACTAGCTTCTCAGATACGCAGTATTTT.

The chain is built from TRBV6-2 or TRBV6-3 and TRBJ2-7; TRBD1 matches at 7 bases. The V gene end was trimmed by 0 bases and the J gene end by 5 bases; junction bases not matched to a gene: 7. The CDR3 spans 15 residues. Germline assignment: CDR1 MNHEY and CDR2 SVGEGT. The CDR3: CASSYSRQGRNEQYF. CDR3 DNA sequence: TGTGCCAGCAGTTACTCTCGACAGGGACGTAACGAGCAGTACTTC.

This sequence joins TRBV2 and TRBJ1-5; weak D call: TRBD1 (5 bases). The germline gives CDR1 SNHLY, CDR2 FYNNEI. The CDR3 totals 13 residues. The V end was cut by 6 bases, the J end by 4 bases, with 10 bases between. CDR3 sequence reads: CASSDQGNQPQHF. Here the CDR3 DNA reads TGTGCCAGCAGCGACCAGGGAAATCAGCCCCAGCATTTT.

This clonotype was found a few times. The V call is TRBV6-2 or TRBV6-3, the J call TRBJ2-7; D remains ambiguous. Germline V CDR1 and CDR2: MNHEY, SVGEGT. The CDR3 has 16 residues. V lost 5 bases and J 2 bases, leaving 19 bases between the germline ends. The CDR3 DNA reads TGTGCCAGCAGTGATCCCAGGAGAGGCGATACCTACGAGCAGTACTTC. It yields the protein CASSDPRRGDTYEQYF.

This chain links TRBV6-6 with TRBJ1-4; 11 nucleotides line up with TRBD1. V lost 8 bases and J lost 2; bases outside the gene matches: 10. Germline CDR1 MNHNY, CDR2 SVGAGI (reference sequence). The CDR3 contains 17 residues. CDR3 amino acids: CASETQDRGRTNEKLFF. The CDR3 DNA follows: TGTGCCAGCGAGACGCAGGACAGGGGGCGCACTAATGAAAAACTGTTTTTT.

The chain links TRBV29-1 to TRBJ2-1; D may be TRBD1 or TRBD2 (5 bases each). The germline V and J ends were trimmed by 8 bases and 6 bases, with 14 bases remaining between them. The CDR3 consists of 12 residues. Germline loops: CDR1 SQVTM, CDR2 ANQGSEA. CDR3 sequence: CSLSRDPNEQFF. The DNA for the CDR3 is TGCAGCTTGTCCCGGGACCCCAATGAGCAGTTCTTC.

This chain connects TRBV20-1 to TRBJ2-3, with 8 nucleotides matching TRBD2. The CDR3 totals 13 residues. In germline, CDR1 is DFQATT, CDR2 SNEGSKA (reference sequence). Germline trimming cut 3 bases from V and 7 bases from J; bases unmatched to any gene: 6. The CDR3 DNA is TGCAGTGCTAGCCGTAGCGGGGCACATACGCAGTATTTT. Amino acids: CSASRSGAHTQYF.

The chain carries TRBV7-9 and TRBJ2-1, with 8 bases aligning to TRBD2. V dropped 7 bases and J dropped 3; count of bases not matched to a gene: 14. CDR3 size: 17 residues. The germline V gene encodes CDR1 SEHNR and CDR2 FQNEAQ (reference sequence). The CDR3 sequence: CASNFPSGRSLYNEQFF. DNA for the CDR3: TGTGCCAGCAACTTCCCTAGCGGGCGAAGCCTCTACAATGAGCAGTTCTTC.

This chain uses TRBV29-1 with TRBJ2-5; possibly TRBD2 for D (6 bases). This CDR3 comprises 12 residues. Trimming left V 7 bases short and J 11 bases short, with 20 bases between. CDR1 is SQVTM and CDR2 is ANQGSEA in the germline V gene. In DNA form, the CDR3 reads TGCAGCGCCGGGGTAGGAGGGGCAGAGCAGTACTTC. Protein product: CSAGVGGAEQYF.

The chain is built from TRBV4-3 and TRBJ2-7; 8 nucleotides align to TRBD1. V shed 4 bases, J shed 5 bases, and the junction held 4 bases outside the gene matches. CDR1 and CDR2 from the germline V gene are LGHNA and YSLEER. The CDR3 spans 13 residues. The CDR3 is CASSLATGDEQYF. Here the CDR3 DNA reads TGCGCCAGCAGCCTCGCGACAGGGGACGAGCAGTACTTC.

As for this clonotype: This may arise from a read error, as a much more abundant clone is one base away. The chain is built from TRBV14 and TRBJ2-3; 9 bases line up with TRBD2. Germline lookup yields CDR1 SGHDN and CDR2 FVKESK. The CDR3 consists of 16 residues. The CDR3 DNA sequence: TGTGCCAGCAGCCAGCTAGCGGGACAAATCACAGAGACGCAGTATTTT. Translation gives CASSQLAGQITETQYF. Combining the CDR3 with reference TRBV14 and TRBJ2-3 gives the whole variable domain EAGVTQFPSHSVIEKGQTVTLRCDPISGHDNLYWYRRVMGKEIKFLLHFVKESKQDESGMPNNRFLAERTGGTYSTLKVQPAELEDSGVYFCASSQLAGQITETQYFGPGTRLTVL.

This clonotype was counted a single time. V and J are TRBV7-2 and TRBJ2-1; no definite D call. CDR3 length equals 13 residues. The germline gives CDR1 SGHTA, CDR2 FQGNSA. V was cut by 5 bases and J by 3 bases, with 8 bases left in between. For the CDR3, the DNA is TGTGCCAGCAGCCCCCGCTTCTACAATGAGCAGTTCTTC. Its protein is CASSPRFYNEQFF.

The chain carries TRBV9 and TRBJ2-1; D gene ambiguous. The CDR3 is 14 residues long. V lost 2 bases and J 2 bases, leaving 8 bases between the germline ends. The germline V gene has CDR1 SGDLS and CDR2 YYNGEE. The CDR3 bases are TGTGCCAGCAGCGTTGATGGAGCCTACAATGAGCAGTTCTTC. It yields the protein CASSVDGAYNEQFF.

The V gene is TRBV10-3, the J gene TRBJ1-2; no clear D. With 1 base removed from V and 0 bases from J, the gap between germline ends came to 18 bases. The CDR3 length is 18 residues. Looked up from germline, CDR1 is ENHRY and CDR2 is SYGVKD. The CDR3: CAISEWTSNYLTNYGYTF. CDR3 DNA sequence: TGTGCCATCAGTGAGTGGACGTCCAACTACTTAACTAACTATGGCTACACCTTC.

The chain uses TRBV4-2 and TRBJ2-1; D possibly corresponds to TRBD2 (6 bases). Trimming removed 0 bases at V and 4 bases at J, with 19 bases between. Germline V gives CDR1 LGHNA, CDR2 YNFKEQ. The CDR3 has 18 amino acids. The CDR3 protein is CASSQDPGSVGTYNEQFF. The CDR3 nucleotides are TGTGCCAGCAGCCAAGACCCGGGATCCGTTGGGACTTACAATGAGCAGTTCTTC.